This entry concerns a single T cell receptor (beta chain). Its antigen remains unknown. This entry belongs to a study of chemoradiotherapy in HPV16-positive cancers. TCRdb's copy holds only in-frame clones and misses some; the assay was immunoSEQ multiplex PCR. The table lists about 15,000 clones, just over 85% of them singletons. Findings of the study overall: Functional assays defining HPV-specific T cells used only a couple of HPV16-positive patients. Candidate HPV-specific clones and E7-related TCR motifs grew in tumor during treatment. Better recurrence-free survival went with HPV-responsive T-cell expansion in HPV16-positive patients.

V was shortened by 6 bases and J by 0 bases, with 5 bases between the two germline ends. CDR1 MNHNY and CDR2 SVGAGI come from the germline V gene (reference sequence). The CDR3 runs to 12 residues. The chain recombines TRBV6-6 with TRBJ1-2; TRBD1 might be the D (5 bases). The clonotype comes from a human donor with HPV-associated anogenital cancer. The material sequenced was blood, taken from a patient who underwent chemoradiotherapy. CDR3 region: CASRDTNYGYTF. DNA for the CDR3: TGTGCCAGCAGGGACACTAACTATGGCTACACCTTC.